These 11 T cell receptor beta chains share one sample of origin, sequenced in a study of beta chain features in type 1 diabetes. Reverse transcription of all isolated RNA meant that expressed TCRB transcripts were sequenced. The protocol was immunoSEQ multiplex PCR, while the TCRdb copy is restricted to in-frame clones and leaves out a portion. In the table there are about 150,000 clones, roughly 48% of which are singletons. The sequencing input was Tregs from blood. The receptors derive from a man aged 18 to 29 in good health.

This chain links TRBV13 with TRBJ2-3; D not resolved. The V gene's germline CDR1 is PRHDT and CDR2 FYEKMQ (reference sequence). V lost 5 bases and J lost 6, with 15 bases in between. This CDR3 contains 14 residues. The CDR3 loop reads CASSHKAIGDTQYF. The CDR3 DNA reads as TGTGCCAGCAGCCATAAAGCGATAGGCGATACGCAGTATTTT.

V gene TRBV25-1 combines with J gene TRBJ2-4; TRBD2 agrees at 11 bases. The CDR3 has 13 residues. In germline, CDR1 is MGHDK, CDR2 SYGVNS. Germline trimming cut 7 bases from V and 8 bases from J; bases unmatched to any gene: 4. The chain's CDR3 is CASTPSGRYIQYF. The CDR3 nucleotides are TGTGCCAGCACCCCTAGCGGGAGGTACATTCAGTACTTC.

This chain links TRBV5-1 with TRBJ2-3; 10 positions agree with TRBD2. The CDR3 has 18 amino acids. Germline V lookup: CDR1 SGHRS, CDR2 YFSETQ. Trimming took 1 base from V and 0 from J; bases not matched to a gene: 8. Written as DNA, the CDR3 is TGCGCCAGCAGCTTGAGGTCTAGCGGGGGCCCTAGCACAGATACGCAGTATTTT. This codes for CASSLRSSGGPSTDTQYF.

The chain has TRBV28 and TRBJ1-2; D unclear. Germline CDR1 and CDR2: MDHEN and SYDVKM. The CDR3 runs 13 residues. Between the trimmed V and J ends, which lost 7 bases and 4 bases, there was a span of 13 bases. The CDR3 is CASITGNGYGYTF. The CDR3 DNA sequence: TGTGCCAGCATTACCGGGAACGGCTATGGCTACACCTTC.

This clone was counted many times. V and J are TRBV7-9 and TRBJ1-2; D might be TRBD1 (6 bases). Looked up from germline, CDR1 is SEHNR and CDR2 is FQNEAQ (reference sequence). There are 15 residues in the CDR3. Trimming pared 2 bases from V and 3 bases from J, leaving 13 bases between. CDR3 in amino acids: CASSLSTGQHYGYTF. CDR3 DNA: TGTGCCAGCAGCTTATCGACGGGACAACACTATGGCTACACCTTC.

CDR3 coding DNA: TGTGCCAGCAGGTTCGACAGGGCCCCCTACGAGCAGTACTTC. It encodes CASRFDRAPYEQYF. The chain uses TRBV6-1 and TRBJ2-7; 7 bases match TRBD1. Germline V gene data show CDR1 as MNHNS and CDR2 as SASEGT. V lost 6 bases and J lost 2; bases outside the gene matches: 7. The CDR3 extends over 14 amino acids.

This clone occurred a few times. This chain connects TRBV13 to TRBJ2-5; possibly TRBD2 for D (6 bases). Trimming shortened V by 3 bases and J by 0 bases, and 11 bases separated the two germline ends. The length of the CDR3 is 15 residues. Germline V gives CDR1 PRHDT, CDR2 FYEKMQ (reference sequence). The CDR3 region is CASSFYGGNQETQYF. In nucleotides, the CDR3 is TGTGCCAGCAGCTTTTATGGCGGGAACCAAGAGACCCAGTACTTC.

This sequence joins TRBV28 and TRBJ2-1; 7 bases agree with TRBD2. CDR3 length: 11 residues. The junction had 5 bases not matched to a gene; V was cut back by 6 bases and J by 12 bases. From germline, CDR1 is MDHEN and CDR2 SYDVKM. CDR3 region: CASSWWGGQFF. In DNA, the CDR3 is TGTGCCAGCAGCTGGTGGGGGGGGCAGTTCTTC.

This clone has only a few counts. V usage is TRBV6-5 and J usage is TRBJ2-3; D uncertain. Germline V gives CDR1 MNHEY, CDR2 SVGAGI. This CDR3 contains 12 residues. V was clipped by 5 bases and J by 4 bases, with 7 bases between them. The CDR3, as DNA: TGTGCCAGCAGTAACACCGCAGATACGCAGTATTTT. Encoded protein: CASSNTADTQYF.

The CDR3 sequence is CASSSGLNPYEQYF. The CDR3 bases are TGTGCCAGCAGCTCGGGACTAAACCCCTACGAGCAGTACTTC. V gene TRBV7-9 combines with J gene TRBJ2-7; 7 bases match TRBD2. The CDR3 is 14 amino acids. Germline CDR1 reads SEHNR; CDR2 reads FQNEAQ (reference sequence). V lost 4 bases, J lost 2 bases, and 5 bases stayed unmatched.

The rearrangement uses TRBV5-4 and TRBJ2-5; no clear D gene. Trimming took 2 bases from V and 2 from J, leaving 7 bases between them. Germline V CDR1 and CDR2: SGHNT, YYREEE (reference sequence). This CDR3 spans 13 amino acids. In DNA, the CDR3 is TGTGCCAGCAGCTTCTCAGATCAAGAGACCCAGTACTTC. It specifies CASSFSDQETQYF. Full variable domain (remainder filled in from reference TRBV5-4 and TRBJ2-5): ETGVTQSPTHLIKTRGQQVTLRCSSQSGHNTVSWYQQALGQGPQFIFQYYREEENGRGNFPPRFSGLQFPNYSSELNVNALELDDSALYLCASSFSDQETQYFGPGTRLLVL.